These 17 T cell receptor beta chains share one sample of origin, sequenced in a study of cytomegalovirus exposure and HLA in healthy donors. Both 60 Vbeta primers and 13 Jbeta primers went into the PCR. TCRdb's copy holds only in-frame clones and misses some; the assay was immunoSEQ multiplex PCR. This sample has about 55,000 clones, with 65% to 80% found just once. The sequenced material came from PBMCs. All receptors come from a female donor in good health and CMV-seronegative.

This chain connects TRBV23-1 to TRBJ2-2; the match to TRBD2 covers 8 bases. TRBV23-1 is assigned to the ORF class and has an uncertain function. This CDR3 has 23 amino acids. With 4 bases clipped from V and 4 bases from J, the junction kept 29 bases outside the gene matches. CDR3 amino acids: CASSPNRLANRSLSFAGTGELFF. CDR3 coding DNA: TGCGCCAGCAGTCCCAATCGACTAGCGAACCGATCTCTTTCTTTTGCGGGCACCGGGGAGCTGTTTTTT.

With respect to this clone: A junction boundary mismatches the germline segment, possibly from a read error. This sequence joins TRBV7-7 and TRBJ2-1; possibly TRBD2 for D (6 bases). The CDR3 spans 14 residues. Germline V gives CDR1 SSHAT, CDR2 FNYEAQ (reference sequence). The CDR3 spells CASSPTSTYNEQFF. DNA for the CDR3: TGTGCTAGCAGCCCGACTAGTACCTACAATGAGCAGTTCTTC.

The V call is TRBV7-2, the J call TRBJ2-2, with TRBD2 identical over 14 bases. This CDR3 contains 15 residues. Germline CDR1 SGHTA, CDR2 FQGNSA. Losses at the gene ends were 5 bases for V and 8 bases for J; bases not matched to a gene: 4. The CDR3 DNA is TGTGCCAGCAGCCGACGACTAGCGGGAGGGGGGGAGCTGTTTTTT. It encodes CASSRRLAGGGELFF.

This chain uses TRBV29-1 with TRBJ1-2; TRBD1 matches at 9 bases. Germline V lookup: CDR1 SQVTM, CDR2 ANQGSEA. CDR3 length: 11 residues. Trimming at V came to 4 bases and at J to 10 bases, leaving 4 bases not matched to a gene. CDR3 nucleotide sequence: TGCAGCGTTGGACAGGGGGGAGACTACACCTTC. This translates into CSVGQGGDYTF.

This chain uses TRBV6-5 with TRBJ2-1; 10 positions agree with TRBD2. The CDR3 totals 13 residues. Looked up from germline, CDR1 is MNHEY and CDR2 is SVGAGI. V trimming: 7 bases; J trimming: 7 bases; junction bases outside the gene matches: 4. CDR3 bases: TGTGCCAGCAATTTAGCGGGAGGTAATGAGCAGTTCTTC. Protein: CASNLAGGNEQFF.

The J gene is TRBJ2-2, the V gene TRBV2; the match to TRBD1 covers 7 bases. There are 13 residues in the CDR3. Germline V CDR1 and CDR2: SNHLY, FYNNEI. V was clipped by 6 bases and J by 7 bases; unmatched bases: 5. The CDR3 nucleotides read TGTGCCAGCAGCATACAGGGGAACGGGGAGCTGTTTTTT. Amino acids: CASSIQGNGELFF.

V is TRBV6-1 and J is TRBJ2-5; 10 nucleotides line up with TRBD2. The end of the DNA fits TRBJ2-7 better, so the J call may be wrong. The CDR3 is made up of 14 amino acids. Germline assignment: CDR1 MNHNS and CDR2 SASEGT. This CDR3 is CASGGLAGDSEQYF. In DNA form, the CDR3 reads TGTGCCAGCGGGGGGCTAGCGGGGGACAGCGAGCAGTACTTC.

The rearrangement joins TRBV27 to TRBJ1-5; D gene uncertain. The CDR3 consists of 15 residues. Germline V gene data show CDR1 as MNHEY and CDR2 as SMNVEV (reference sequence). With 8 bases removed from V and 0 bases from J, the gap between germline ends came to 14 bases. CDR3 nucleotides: TGTGCCAGCCGTAAGAGGCAGAATAGCAATCAGCCCCAGCATTTT. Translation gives CASRKRQNSNQPQHF.

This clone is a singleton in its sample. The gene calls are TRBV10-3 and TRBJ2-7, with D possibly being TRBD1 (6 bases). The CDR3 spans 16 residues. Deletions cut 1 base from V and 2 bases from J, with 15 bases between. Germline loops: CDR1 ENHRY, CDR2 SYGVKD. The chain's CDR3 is CAISELRGTPTYEQYF. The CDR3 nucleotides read TGTGCCATCAGTGAGTTGAGGGGGACGCCAACCTACGAGCAGTACTTC.

CDR3 residues: CASSPSETQETQYF. As DNA, the CDR3 is TGCGCCAGCAGCCCTTCAGAAACCCAAGAGACCCAGTACTTC. This chain links TRBV4-1 with TRBJ2-5; D remains unclear. V lost 4 bases, J lost 1 base, and 10 bases lay in between. The germline V gene encodes CDR1 MGHRA and CDR2 YSYEKL. This CDR3 has 14 amino acids.

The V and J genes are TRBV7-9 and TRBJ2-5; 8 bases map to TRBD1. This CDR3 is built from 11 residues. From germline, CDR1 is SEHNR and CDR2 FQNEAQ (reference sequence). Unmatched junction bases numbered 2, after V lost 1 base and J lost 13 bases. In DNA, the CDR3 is TGTGCCAGCAGCTTAGGGACAGGGACGTACTTC. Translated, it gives CASSLGTGTYF.

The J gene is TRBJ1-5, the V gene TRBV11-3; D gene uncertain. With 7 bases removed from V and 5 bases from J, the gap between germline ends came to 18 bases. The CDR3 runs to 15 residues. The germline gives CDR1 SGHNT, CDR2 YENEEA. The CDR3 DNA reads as TGTGCCAGCACCCAGATGGGCAGGTGTCATCAGCCCCAGCATTTT. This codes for CASTQMGRCHQPQHF.

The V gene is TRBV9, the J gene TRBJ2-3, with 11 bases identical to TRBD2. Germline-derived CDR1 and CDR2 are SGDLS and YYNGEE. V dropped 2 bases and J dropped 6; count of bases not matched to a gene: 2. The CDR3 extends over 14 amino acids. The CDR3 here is CASSVTSGADTQYF. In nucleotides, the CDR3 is TGTGCCAGCAGCGTGACTAGCGGGGCCGATACGCAGTATTTT.

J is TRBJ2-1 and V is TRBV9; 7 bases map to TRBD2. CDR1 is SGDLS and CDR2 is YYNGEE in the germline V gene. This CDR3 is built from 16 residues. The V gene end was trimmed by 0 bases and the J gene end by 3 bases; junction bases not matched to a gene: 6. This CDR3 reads CASSVAPSGGYNEQFF. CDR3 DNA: TGTGCCAGCAGCGTAGCTCCTAGCGGAGGCTACAATGAGCAGTTCTTC.

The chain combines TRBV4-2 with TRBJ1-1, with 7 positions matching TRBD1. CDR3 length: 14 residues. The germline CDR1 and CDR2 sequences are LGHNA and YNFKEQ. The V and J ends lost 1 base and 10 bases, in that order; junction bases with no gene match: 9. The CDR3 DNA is TGTGCCAGCAGCCAAGGTAGGGACAGAGAACTAGCTTTCTTT. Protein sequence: CASSQGRDRELAFF.

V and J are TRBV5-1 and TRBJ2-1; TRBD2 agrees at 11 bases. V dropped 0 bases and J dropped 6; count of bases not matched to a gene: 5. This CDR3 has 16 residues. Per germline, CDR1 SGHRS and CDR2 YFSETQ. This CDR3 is CASSLASGGHGNEQFF. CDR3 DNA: TGCGCCAGCAGCTTGGCTAGCGGGGGGCATGGCAATGAGCAGTTCTTC.

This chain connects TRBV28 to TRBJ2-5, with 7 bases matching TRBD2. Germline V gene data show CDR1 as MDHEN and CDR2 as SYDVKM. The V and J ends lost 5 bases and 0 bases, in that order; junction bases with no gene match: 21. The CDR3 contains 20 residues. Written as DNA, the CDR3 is TGTGCCAGCAGTATTCTAGGACTAGGGCAGACTGGGGGGTACCAAGAGACCCAGTACTTC. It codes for CASSILGLGQTGGYQETQYF.